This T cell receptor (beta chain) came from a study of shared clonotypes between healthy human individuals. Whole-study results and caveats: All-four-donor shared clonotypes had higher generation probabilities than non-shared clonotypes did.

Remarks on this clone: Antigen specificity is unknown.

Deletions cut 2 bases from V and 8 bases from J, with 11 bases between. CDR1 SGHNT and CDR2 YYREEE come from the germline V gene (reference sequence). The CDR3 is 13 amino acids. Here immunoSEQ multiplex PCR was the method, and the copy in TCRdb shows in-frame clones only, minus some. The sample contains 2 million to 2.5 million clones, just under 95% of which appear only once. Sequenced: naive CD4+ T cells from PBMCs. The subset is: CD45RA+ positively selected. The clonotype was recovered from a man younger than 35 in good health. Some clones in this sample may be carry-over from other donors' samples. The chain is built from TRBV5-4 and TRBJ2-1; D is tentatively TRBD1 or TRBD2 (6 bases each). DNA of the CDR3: TGTGCCAGCAGCTTCACCGGGGGCGATGAGCAGTTCTTC. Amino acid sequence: CASSFTGGDEQFF.